A selection of T cell receptor beta chains follows, all from one sample in a study of blood T cell repertoires in COVID-19. Sequenced by immunoSEQ multiplex PCR; TCRdb stores in-frame clones only, minus some. Here the sample spans some 300,000 clones, around 90% being singletons. Sequenced sample: PBMCs or T cells enriched from blood (not recorded which). The origin of the receptors is a woman in her twenties or thirties who had recovered from COVID-19. Each CDR3 is given with its conserved first and last residue. D genes are given only for firm matches. Clone size is given for some rows only: seen once, a few or many times, or a class if the clone is expanded.

>-|-|TRBJ2-7|TRBV10-3
TGTGCCTCTCAACCAGGGAAAGCACCCTACGAGCAGTACTTC
CASQPGKAPYEQYF
>TRBD1|-|TRBJ1-4|TRBV5-5
TGTGCCAGCAGCTTGACAGGGGGAAATGAAAAACTGTTTTTT
CASSLTGGNEKLFF
>-|-|TRBJ2-7|TRBV7-9
TGTGCCAGCAGCTTCGATTTAAGGGGGACCCAAGGGTGGGAGCAGTACTTC
CASSFDLRGTQGWEQYF
>TRBD1|few|TRBJ1-5|TRBV29-1
TGCAGCGTTGCAGGGGGGAATCAGCCCCAGCATTTT
CSVAGGNQPQHF
>TRBD1|-|TRBJ1-5|TRBV10-3
TGTGCCACCCGTCAGGGGGGCAATCAGCCCCAGCATTTT
CATRQGGNQPQHF
>TRBD1|-|TRBJ1-4|TRBV11-3
TGTGCCAGCAGCTTAGAGGGCTACAGGGGGCGGCTCGCAACTAATGAAAAACTGTTTTTT
CASSLEGYRGRLATNEKLFF
>TRBD1|many|TRBJ1-2|TRBV5-4
TGTGCCAGCAGCAAGCCGGGACAGGGGAAAGGCTACACCTTC
CASSKPGQGKGYTF
>TRBD1|-|TRBJ1-2|TRBV9
TGTGCCAGCAGCGAACGGACAGGGGAGGTGGATGGCTACACCTTC
CASSERTGEVDGYTF
>TRBD1|few|TRBJ1-1|TRBV25-1
TGTGCCAGCAGTGTGACAGGGGCGAACACTGAAGCTTTCTTT
CASSVTGANTEAFF
>TRBD2|-|TRBJ2-3|TRBV10-1
TGCGCCAGCAGTGAAGGGACTAGCGCCACAGATACGCAGTATTTT
CASSEGTSATDTQYF
>-|once|TRBJ1-4|TRBV30
TGTGCCGGAGAACCCCAGGGGTTACCTAATGAAAAACTGTTTTTT
CAGEPQGLPNEKLFF
>-|-|TRBJ2-3|TRBV29-1
TGCAGCGTTTCCCGGATGGGCAGGGAACCCACAGATACGCAGTATTTT
CSVSRMGREPTDTQYF
>TRBD2|-|TRBJ2-1|TRBV11-2
TGTGCCAGCAGCCCCGGGACTAGAGGGGAACGGACCTACAATGAGCAGTTCTTC
CASSPGTRGERTYNEQFF
>TRBD2|-|TRBJ2-5|TRBV7-2
TGTGCCAGCAGCTTACACGGGGGGGGGCTGGGAGAGACCCAGTACTTC
CASSLHGGGLGETQYF
>-|-|TRBJ1-5|TRBV11-2
TGTGCCAGCAGCCCAGGGTGGAATCAGCCCCAGCATTTT
CASSPGWNQPQHF
>-|-|TRBJ2-2|TRBV25-1
TGTGCCAGCAAAGGACAACACACCGGGGAGCTGTTTTTT
CASKGQHTGELFF
>TRBD1|-|TRBJ2-3|TRBV3-1/TRBV3-2
TGTGCCAGCAGCCAAGATGGGGGACAGGGGGCAAGGGATACGCAGTATTTT
CASSQDGGQGARDTQYF
>-|-|TRBJ1-1|TRBV28
TGTGCCAGCAGTTTATACACGGGGGGAACTGAAGCTTTCTTT
CASSLYTGGTEAFF
>-|once|TRBJ2-2|TRBV14
TGTGCCAGCAGCCCCCGGGTAGGTTCCGGGGAGCTGTTTTTT
CASSPRVGSGELFF
>TRBD2|once|TRBJ2-1|TRBV5-1
TGCGCCAGCAGCTGGAGCGGGGGGGCGGATTTAAATGAGCAGTTCTTC
CASSWSGGADLNEQFF
>-|-|TRBJ1-2|TRBV27
TGTGCCAGCAGTTTCGTCAGAGGGCTTTATGGCTACACCTTC
CASSFVRGLYGYTF
>-|-|TRBJ1-2|TRBV30
TGTGCCTGGAATTTTTGGGATCGGGAGGGTGGCTACACCTTC
CAWNFWDREGGYTF
>-|-|TRBJ2-1|TRBV10-1
TGCGCCAGCAGTGAGTCCCCCGACAGGCTAGGCGATGAGCAGTTCTTC
CASSESPDRLGDEQFF
>TRBD2|few|TRBJ2-3|TRBV6-4
TGTGCCAGCAGACAGAGCGGGAGGGCCGCGGATACGCAGTATTTT
CASRQSGRAADTQYF
>-|-|TRBJ1-3|TRBV19
TGTGCCAGTACTTATGTCTCTGGAAACACCATATATTTT
CASTYVSGNTIYF
>-|once|TRBJ1-5|TRBV5-1
TGCGCCAGCAGCGAGAATAGCAATCAGCCCCAGCATTTT
CASSENSNQPQHF
>TRBD1|-|TRBJ1-3|TRBV19
TGTGCCAGTAGTCGTCCGGGACAGGGAATCGGAAACACCATATATTTT
CASSRPGQGIGNTIYF
>-|-|TRBJ1-2|TRBV28
TGTGCCAGCTCCCAAACCGGACTTTATGGCTACACCTTC
CASSQTGLYGYTF
>-|-|TRBJ2-3|TRBV7-9
TGTGCCGGAAACGGAGGGAACGCAGATACGCAGTATTTT
CAGNGGNADTQYF
>TRBD1|-|TRBJ1-4|TRBV27
TGTGCCAGCAGTACCCGGACAGGGGCAACTAATGAAAAACTGTTTTTT
CASSTRTGATNEKLFF
>-|-|TRBJ2-2|TRBV27
TGTGCCAGCAGTTTAGCGGAGCCTAACACCGGGGAGCTGTTTTTT
CASSLAEPNTGELFF
>-|-|TRBJ2-1|TRBV9
TGTGCCAGCAGCGTCGGGACTGATATGAGCAATGAGCAGTTCTTC
CASSVGTDMSNEQFF
>TRBD2|-|TRBJ2-1|TRBV9
TGTGCCAGCAGCGTAGGCCCTTGGGGCGGGAGAAATGAGCAGTTCTTC
CASSVGPWGGRNEQFF
>-|-|TRBJ1-1|TRBV15
TGTGCCACCAGCAGAGACGCGGGGGAGAACACTGAAGCTTTCTTT
CATSRDAGENTEAFF
>TRBD1|-|TRBJ1-4|TRBV12-3/TRBV12-4
TGTGCCAGCCGCAGGGGGCAAGGTGAAAAACTGTTTTTT
CASRRGQGEKLFF
>TRBD1|-|TRBJ1-6|TRBV5-1
TGCGCCAGCAGCCCGACCAGGGGGTCTAATTCACCCCTCCACTTT
CASSPTRGSNSPLHF
>TRBD1|-|TRBJ1-2|TRBV6-5
TGTGCCAGCAGTCCGGACAGGGTTAGAGCCCGTGGCTACACCTTC
CASSPDRVRARGYTF
>-|-|TRBJ1-2|TRBV28
TGTGCCAGCAGTCCCCAGGTCTATGGCTACACCTTC
CASSPQVYGYTF
>-|once|TRBJ1-1|TRBV6-5
TGTGCCAGCAGTTCCCTCCCAGGCACTGAAGCTTTCTTT
CASSSLPGTEAFF
>-|-|TRBJ1-2|TRBV30
TGTGCCTGGGTCCATTTCAGGGCTGGATCCCTATATGGCTACACCTTC
CAWVHFRAGSLYGYTF
>TRBD1|-|TRBJ2-4|TRBV5-1
TGCGCCAGCAGCTTGGGGGACAGTCTAGCCAAAAACATTCAGTACTTC
CASSLGDSLAKNIQYF
>TRBD2|-|TRBJ2-5|TRBV19
TGTGCCAGTAGGATAGGAAGCGGGGGAGGGGAGACCCAGTACTTC
CASRIGSGGGETQYF
>TRBD2|-|TRBJ2-3|TRBV4-1
TGCGCCAGCGCGTCAAGAGGGACTAGCCTTTTAAATACGCAGTATTTT
CASASRGTSLLNTQYF
>TRBD2|-|TRBJ2-7|TRBV30
TGTGCCTCGTCGGGACTAGCGGGAGGACCGTACGAGCAGTACTTC
CASSGLAGGPYEQYF
>-|-|TRBJ1-2|TRBV15
TGTGCCACCAGCAGGGACACCACCCACAATGGCTACACCTTC
CATSRDTTHNGYTF
>-|-|TRBJ1-1|TRBV7-2
TGTGCCAGCAGCCCCCGGGTATCAAGGACTGAAGCTTTCTTT
CASSPRVSRTEAFF
>TRBD2|-|TRBJ2-3|TRBV28
TGTGCCAGCAGTTTACAGCGGGGGGGCCGGGGGGATACGCAGTATTTT
CASSLQRGGRGDTQYF
>TRBD2|-|TRBJ2-2|TRBV4-1
TGCGCCAGCAGCCAATTCGTAGCGGGCATGAACACCGGGGAGCTGTTTTTT
CASSQFVAGMNTGELFF